This T cell receptor (beta chain) came from a study of blood T cell repertoires in COVID-19. At the level of the study: Whether acute or convalescent, the COVID-19 samples came from the United States, Italy and Spain. PBMCs, B-cell-depleted T cells, or T cells were the source of the cDNA or gDNA that made up the material.

V was clipped by 5 bases and J by 5 bases; unmatched bases: 7. This CDR3 spans 15 amino acids. The germline V gene encodes CDR1 LGHNA and CDR2 YSLEER. Methods used by the authors: Nucleated cell number was recorded as an estimate derived from reference gene primer amplification. The protocol was immunoSEQ multiplex PCR, while the TCRdb copy is restricted to in-frame clones and leaves out a portion. The DNA was the basis for D and trimming; V, J and clone size are from that table. The sample includes 400,000 to 500,000 clones, roughly 90% seen only once; the top ten take about 1.5%. The source material was PBMCs or T cells enriched from blood (not recorded which). The chain joins TRBV4-3 to TRBJ2-1, with 9 positions matching TRBD1. The sequence came from a young woman who had been exposed to COVID-19. Here the CDR3 DNA reads TGCGCCAGCAGCGACCGGGACAGGGTAAACAATGAGCAGTTCTTC. Translation gives CASSDRDRVNNEQFF.